This passage covers 16 T cell receptor beta chains from one sample sequenced in a study of type 1 regulatory T cells. Using its own MiXCR run on the reads, TCRdb lists one record per CDR3 protein. The table lists over 90,000 distinct CDR3 sequences, 31% of them singletons. What was sequenced was CD4+ T cells, either the whole sample or a sorted fraction (not recorded which). These receptors were taken from a human donor in good health.

In DNA, the CDR3 is TGTGCCAGCAGCTTGTTCGGGACCCCCGGCGGGTTCTTC. It codes for CASSLFGTPGGFF. This chain links TRBV5-6 with TRBJ2-1; possibly TRBD1 or TRBD2 for D (5 bases each). There are 13 residues in the CDR3. V gave up 1 base and J gave up 15 bases, with 17 bases separating them. Germline V lookup: CDR1 SGHDT, CDR2 YYEEEE.

CDR3 protein: CSVIRGETQYF. In DNA, the CDR3 is TGCAGCGTTATCCGTGGGGAGACCCAGTACTTC. This chain links TRBV29-1 with TRBJ2-5; D call uncertain. V was trimmed by 5 bases and J by 5 bases, leaving 9 bases between them. CDR1 is SQVTM and CDR2 is ANQGSEA in the germline V gene. The length of the CDR3 is 11 residues.

This clonotype was detected a few times. J is TRBJ2-3 and V is TRBV20-1, with D perhaps TRBD1 or TRBD2 (5 bases each). The CDR3 runs 14 residues. Germline CDR1 DFQATT, CDR2 SNEGSKA (reference sequence). V was pared by 4 bases and J by 4 bases, with 15 bases between. In nucleotides, the CDR3 is TGCAGTGCTACTGAGGGCAGGGTATCAGATACGCAGTATTTT. This codes for CSATEGRVSDTQYF.

The chain has TRBV4-1 and TRBJ2-3; 10 bases fit TRBD2. This CDR3 contains 17 residues. Germline CDR1 and CDR2: MGHRA and YSYEKL. V was clipped by 1 base and J by 1 base; unmatched bases: 5. CDR3 amino acids: CASSQGPSGSGTDTQYF. The CDR3 DNA reads as TGCGCCAGCAGCCAAGGGCCTAGCGGGAGCGGCACAGATACGCAGTATTTT.

The rearrangement uses TRBV10-3 and TRBJ2-3; 8 nucleotides line up with TRBD2. Germline V gene data show CDR1 as ENHRY and CDR2 as SYGVKD. The CDR3 has 16 amino acids. Trimming removed 0 bases from V and 4 bases from J; junction bases left unmatched: 6. The CDR3 DNA reads as TGTGCCATCAGTGAGTCGGAGCGGGAGTTCTCAGATACGCAGTATTTT. Protein: CAISESEREFSDTQYF.

V usage is TRBV5-1 and J usage is TRBJ2-7; 7 positions agree with TRBD2. J gave up 5 bases and V 4 bases, and 15 bases lay outside the gene matches. The CDR3 is 16 amino acids. Germline V gene lookup returns CDR1 SGHRS and CDR2 YFSETQ. In DNA form, the CDR3 reads TGCGCCAGCAGCCCACGGTACCGGGAGGAGAGGGACGAGCAGTACTTC. This encodes CASSPRYREERDEQYF.

V and J are TRBV28 and TRBJ1-6; a possible D gene is TRBD1 (6 bases). Per germline, CDR1 MDHEN and CDR2 SYDVKM. V lost 4 bases to trimming and J lost 7 bases, with 17 bases between them. CDR3 length: 16 amino acids. The CDR3 is CASSSIGQSLNSPLHF. The CDR3 DNA reads TGTGCCAGCAGTTCCATCGGACAGTCTCTGAATTCACCCCTCCACTTT.

V is TRBV7-8 and J is TRBJ2-1; D unresolved. Germline CDR1 is SGHVS and CDR2 is FQNEAQ. Trimming removed 2 bases at V and 4 bases at J, with 15 bases between. The CDR3 length is 16 residues. The CDR3 coding sequence is TGTGCCAGCAGCTTAAATGTTGGAAACCGTTACAATGAGCAGTTCTTC. Its translation is CASSLNVGNRYNEQFF.

The sample holds many counts of this clonotype. The rearrangement uses TRBV3-1 and TRBJ1-2; 10 bases are a match to TRBD1. Germline CDR1 and CDR2: LGHDT and YNNKEL (reference sequence). The V and J ends lost 1 base and 7 bases, in that order; junction bases with no gene match: 0. The CDR3 length is 13 residues. CDR3 sequence (DNA): TGTGCCAGCAGCCAAGGACAGGGGGCTGGCTACACCTTC. Translated: CASSQGQGAGYTF.

This clonotype has a handful of counts. V is TRBV12-3 or TRBV12-4 and J is TRBJ2-7, with D perhaps matching TRBD1 (5 bases). The V end lost 6 bases, the J end lost 3 bases, and 12 bases lay between the germline ends. The CDR3 is made up of 13 amino acids. The CDR3 nucleotides are TGTGCCAGCAGCAGGGATATAAACTACGAGCAGTACTTC. Amino acids: CASSRDINYEQYF.

The chain recombines TRBV28 with TRBJ2-2, with D possibly called TRBD1 or TRBD2 (5 bases each). Germline loops: CDR1 MDHEN, CDR2 SYDVKM. This CDR3 region has 15 residues. With 6 bases removed from V and 5 bases from J, the gap between germline ends came to 16 bases. CDR3 DNA: TGTGCCAGCAGGCTTTCGACCGGGGCAACCGGGGAGCTGTTTTTT. Encoded protein: CASRLSTGATGELFF.

This rearrangement joins TRBV28 to TRBJ1-1; 9 nucleotides align to TRBD1. CDR1 and CDR2 from the germline V gene are MDHEN and SYDVKM. V trimming: 6 bases; J trimming: 11 bases; junction bases outside the gene matches: 16. This CDR3 is 15 amino acids long. The CDR3 reads CASSPFTGGRIRAFF. The DNA of the CDR3 is TGTGCCAGCAGCCCTTTCACAGGGGGCAGGATTCGGGCTTTCTTT.

This clonotype appeared a few times. V usage is TRBV15 and J usage is TRBJ2-7; TRBD2 agrees at 10 bases. J gave up 4 bases and V 1 base, and 1 base lay outside the gene matches. CDR3 size: 14 residues. Germline CDR1 reads LNHNV; CDR2 reads YYDKDF (reference sequence). This chain's CDR3 is CATSRATSGYEQYF. Written as DNA, the CDR3 is TGTGCCACCAGCAGAGCGACTAGCGGGTACGAGCAGTACTTC.

This clonotype was counted a few times. J is TRBJ1-2 and V is TRBV20-1; D not resolved. The germline CDR1 and CDR2 sequences are DFQATT and SNEGSKA (reference sequence). V was clipped by 0 bases and J by 8 bases, with 16 bases between them. CDR3 length: 14 amino acids. The CDR3 sequence is CSARDRHPDGGYTF. The CDR3 bases are TGCAGTGCTAGAGATCGGCATCCAGATGGGGGCTACACCTTC.

This clonotype has only a few counts. This chain links TRBV7-3 with TRBJ1-1; D gene unclear. CDR1 and CDR2 from the germline V gene are SGHTA and FQGTGA. CDR3 size: 13 residues. Trimming shortened V by 7 bases and J by 2 bases, and 11 bases separated the two germline ends. The CDR3 loop reads CASKVQENTEAFF. The CDR3 nucleotides read TGTGCCAGCAAGGTTCAGGAAAACACTGAAGCTTTCTTT.

This clonotype came up a few times. The gene calls are TRBV15 and TRBJ2-1, with 9 bases lining up with TRBD1. Looked up from germline, CDR1 is LNHNV and CDR2 is YYDKDF (reference sequence). J was trimmed by 8 bases and V by 4 bases; bases with no gene match: 9. There are 15 residues in the CDR3. CDR3 DNA: TGTGCCACCAGCACTCCGGGACAGGGTGACCATGAGCAGTTCTTC. Encoded protein: CATSTPGQGDHEQFF.